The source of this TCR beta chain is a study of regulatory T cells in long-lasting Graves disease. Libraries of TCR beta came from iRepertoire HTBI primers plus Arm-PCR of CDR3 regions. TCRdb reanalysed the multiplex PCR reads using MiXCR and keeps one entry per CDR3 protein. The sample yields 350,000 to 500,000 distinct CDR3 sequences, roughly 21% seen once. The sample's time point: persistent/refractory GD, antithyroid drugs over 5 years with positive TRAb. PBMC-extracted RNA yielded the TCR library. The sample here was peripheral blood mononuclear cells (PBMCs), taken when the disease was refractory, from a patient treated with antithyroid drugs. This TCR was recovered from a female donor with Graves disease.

The CDR3 coding sequence is TGCGCCAGCAGCTTGGAGTGGGCGGTATACAATGAGCAGTTCTTC. Amino acids: CASSLEWAVYNEQFF. V and J are TRBV5-1 and TRBJ2-1; D call uncertain. V lost 0 bases and J lost 4, with 11 bases in between. Germline CDR1 SGHRS, CDR2 YFSETQ. The CDR3 sequence is 15 residues long.